The T cell receptor (beta chain) under discussion was sequenced for a study of CD8 T cells in ankylosing spondylitis (dated by TCRdb to about 2017). Study-wide context: The study profiled T cell receptor beta repertoires in healthy donors and ankylosing spondylitis patients to find disease-linked TCR variants. The whole study cohort included roughly 110 healthy donors and 20 to 30 ankylosing spondylitis patients. Samples of peripheral blood were taken, and for ankylosing spondylitis patients, synovial fluid was collected as well. The study at large found these results: Some motif variants were previously reported in synovial fluid and blood of reactive arthritis patients, suggesting common disease-initiation mechanisms. A CD8+ phenotype was shown by the disease-linked clones, which were found at relatively low frequencies in peripheral blood. Blood from ankylosing spondylitis patients appeared to be characterized by a TCR beta motif made up of under ten highly homologous amino acid variants. According to the report, matched synovial fluid samples from ankylosing spondylitis patients were significantly enriched for the disease-linked clones.

Inclusive of the bounding cysteine and phenylalanine, the CDR3 is 15 residues long. Here the CDR3 DNA is all that survives: 45 bases in frame from base 1. V lost 3 bases and J lost 0 bases; the stretch between them is 11 bases long. CDR1 is given as DFQATT and CDR2 as SNEGSKA, both from the germline V gene (reference sequence). The run used an Illumina HiSeq 2500. TCR beta libraries were prepared by quantitative 5'-RACE with molecular barcodes. The source study handled its data this way. To identify disease-linked TCR variants, a new computational method was used, one built on a probabilistic model of VDJ rearrangement. Through fastp at Q25 and MiXCR, TCRdb rebuilt clones from the public reads, retaining in-frame beta chains. Under each unique CDR3 protein, matching rows form one entry showing the most common genes and DNA. TCRdb, not the authors, supplied the V and J calls. The sample table records 150,000 to 200,000 distinct CDR3 sequences; approximately 12% of these occur just once. 11% of the sample comes from the top ten.

Only a few counts were recorded for this clonotype. Its recognized antigen is unknown. Per-base quality was not reported, and no clone a single base away is much larger than it. Recombination linked TRBV20-1 to TRBJ2-2; a tentative D call is TRBD2 (5 bases match). This receptor was taken from a female donor with ankylosing spondylitis or in good health (not recorded which). Sequenced: blood, either unsorted or a sorted T cell fraction (not recorded which). DNA sequence: TGCAGTGCTAGTCCGGGATCAACGAACACCGGGGAGCTGTTTTTT. Its translation reads: CSASPGSTNTGELFF.